These T cell receptor beta chains were read from a single sample in a study of cytomegalovirus exposure and HLA in healthy donors. TCRdb's copy holds only in-frame clones and misses some; the assay was immunoSEQ multiplex PCR. The table includes around 210,000 clones, around 84% detected once. Sequenced sample: PBMCs. The source is a girl aged 2 to 10 in good health and CMV-seronegative. The CDR3 runs from the conserved cysteine through the conserved F or W. The D gene is left open where the match is weak. Where a row states a size, it is once, few, many or the class of an expanded clone; other rows omit it.

DNA,CDR3,length,size,D,V,J
TGTGCCAGTAGCTCGACAGGGGGCGAGTACGAGCAGTACTTC,CASSSTGGEYEQYF,14,-,TRBD1,TRBV19,TRBJ2-7
TGTGCCAGCAGCCAAGATCGCCTAGCGGGAGAGGAAGAGACCCAGTACTTC,CASSQDRLAGEEETQYF,17,few,TRBD2,TRBV4-2,TRBJ2-5
TGTGCCAGCTCCCGGACTAGCGGGAGTAGCGTCACAGATACGCAGTATTTT,CASSRTSGSSVTDTQYF,17,-,TRBD2,TRBV18,TRBJ2-3
TGTGCCAGCAGGCGGACAGGAATTAATGAAAAACTGTTTTTT,CASRRTGINEKLFF,14,few,TRBD1,TRBV2,TRBJ1-4
TGTGCCAGCAGTGATGACAGGGATTTGACTGAAGCTTTCTTT,CASSDDRDLTEAFF,14,-,TRBD1,TRBV2,TRBJ1-1
TGTGCCAGCGGACCGGGACTAGCGGGAAGAGAGACCCAGTACTTC,CASGPGLAGRETQYF,15,-,TRBD2,TRBV2,TRBJ2-5
TGTGCCAGCAATAGCGGGAGGGCCGGTACAGATACGCAGTATTTT,CASNSGRAGTDTQYF,15,-,TRBD2,TRBV7-8,TRBJ2-3
TGTGCCAGCACCACTAGCGGGAGATACAATGAGCAGTTCTTC,CASTTSGRYNEQFF,14,-,TRBD2,TRBV7-2,TRBJ2-1
TGTGCCAGCCTGGGGGCTAGCGGCGGGGAGCTGTTTTTT,CASLGASGGELFF,13,-,-,TRBV25-1,TRBJ2-2
TGTGCCTGGAGTGTAGGACTCGGGGGGTACGAGCAGTACTTC,CAWSVGLGGYEQYF,14,once,TRBD2,TRBV30,TRBJ2-7
TGCGCCAGCAGCTTGGCCGGGGGTGAAAAACTGTTTTTT,CASSLAGGEKLFF,13,once,-,TRBV5-1,TRBJ1-4
TGTGCCAGCAGTCGGACTTCCACGAGCTCCTACGAGCAGTACTTC,CASSRTSTSSYEQYF,15,-,-,TRBV6-5,TRBJ2-7
TGTGCCAGCTCCCTGACCGGGACAGGGGACGAGCAGTACTTC,CASSLTGTGDEQYF,14,-,TRBD1,TRBV18,TRBJ2-7
TGTGCCTGGAGTAAAGGAGATATGAGCAATCAGCCCCAGCATTTT,CAWSKGDMSNQPQHF,15,-,-,TRBV30,TRBJ1-5
TGCGCCAGCAGCTTGGACGGACAGGGAGGAGAAAAACTGTTTTTT,CASSLDGQGGEKLFF,15,few,TRBD1,TRBV5-1,TRBJ1-4
TGCGCCAGCAGCTTGGCTGGCGGGACTCTACAAGAGACCCAGTACTTC,CASSLAGGTLQETQYF,16,-,-,TRBV5-1,TRBJ2-5
TGTGCCAGCAGTTTTACAGGGGGCACTAATTCACCCCTCCACTTT,CASSFTGGTNSPLHF,15,few,TRBD1,TRBV6-1,TRBJ1-6
TGTGCCAGTAGTATTCAGGGTTCCTACAATGAGCAGTTCTTC,CASSIQGSYNEQFF,14,-,-,TRBV19,TRBJ2-1
TGTGCCAGCACCTTGGAGACTGAAGCTTTCTTT,CASTLETEAFF,11,-,-,TRBV7-9,TRBJ1-1
TGTGCCAGCAGCCCCATTTTGGGAGGTTCTTACTACGAGCAGTACTTC,CASSPILGGSYYEQYF,16,few,-,TRBV5-4,TRBJ2-7
TGTGCCAGCGGACCCGGACTAAGCACAGATACGCAGTATTTT,CASGPGLSTDTQYF,14,-,-,TRBV7-3,TRBJ2-3
TGTGCCTGGAGTGTCTCTACTTCTGGAAACACCATATATTTT,CAWSVSTSGNTIYF,14,-,-,TRBV30,TRBJ1-3
TGTGCCGGGACGGGTGATTCTTACAATGAGCAGTTCTTC,CAGTGDSYNEQFF,13,-,-,TRBV30,TRBJ2-1
TGTGCCTGGAGTCCGACTCCCTCGGCAGCAAAACTGTTTTTT,CAWSPTPSAAKLFF,14,-,-,TRBV30,TRBJ1-4
TGTGCCAGCAGCATTAGCGGGGGGTTCACCGGGGAGCTGTTTTTT,CASSISGGFTGELFF,15,-,TRBD2,TRBV9,TRBJ2-2
TGTGCCAGCGGGCCTGGAGGTCGCGGCAATCAGCCCCAGCATTTT,CASGPGGRGNQPQHF,15,-,-,TRBV6-5,TRBJ1-5
TGTGCCAGCAGGGAGACCGGGACTATCTCCTACGAGCAGTACTTC,CASRETGTISYEQYF,15,-,TRBD2,TRBV6-1,TRBJ2-7
TGTGCCTGGACTAGCGGATACAATGAGCAGTTCTTC,CAWTSGYNEQFF,12,-,TRBD2,TRBV11-2,TRBJ2-1
TGTGCCAGCAGCTCTACTACTAGCGGGAGGTACCTTGCTACGCAGTATTTT,CASSSTTSGRYLATQYF,17,-,TRBD2,TRBV14,TRBJ2-3
TGTGCCAGCAGCTTACTAGCGGGAGGCAGTTCCTACAATGAGCAGTTCTTC,CASSLLAGGSSYNEQFF,17,few,TRBD2,TRBV11-3,TRBJ2-1
TGTGCCAGCAGTGAAAGGGGCTCCTATGGCTACACCTTC,CASSERGSYGYTF,13,-,-,TRBV6-1,TRBJ1-2
TGTGCCAGCAACCCCACAGGGGTCACAGATACGCAGTATTTT,CASNPTGVTDTQYF,14,-,TRBD1,TRBV6-1,TRBJ2-3
TGCGCCAGCAGCCTGACGACAGGGCGGACCACTGAAGCTTTCTTT,CASSLTTGRTTEAFF,15,once,TRBD1,TRBV4-1,TRBJ1-1
TGTGCCAGCAGCCCCGGGACAGCCACTTCCTCCTACAATGAGCAGTTCTTC,CASSPGTATSSYNEQFF,17,-,TRBD1,TRBV7-6,TRBJ2-1
TGTGCCAGCAGGAGCTCAACAGATACGCAGTATTTT,CASRSSTDTQYF,12,-,-,TRBV6-5,TRBJ2-3
TGTGCCAGCAACCTTAGGACAGGGCAGGAAAAACTGTTTTTT,CASNLRTGQEKLFF,14,-,TRBD1,TRBV5-6,TRBJ1-4
TGCAGTGGAGGGTCCAACTATGGCTACACCTTC,CSGGSNYGYTF,11,-,-,TRBV20-1,TRBJ1-2